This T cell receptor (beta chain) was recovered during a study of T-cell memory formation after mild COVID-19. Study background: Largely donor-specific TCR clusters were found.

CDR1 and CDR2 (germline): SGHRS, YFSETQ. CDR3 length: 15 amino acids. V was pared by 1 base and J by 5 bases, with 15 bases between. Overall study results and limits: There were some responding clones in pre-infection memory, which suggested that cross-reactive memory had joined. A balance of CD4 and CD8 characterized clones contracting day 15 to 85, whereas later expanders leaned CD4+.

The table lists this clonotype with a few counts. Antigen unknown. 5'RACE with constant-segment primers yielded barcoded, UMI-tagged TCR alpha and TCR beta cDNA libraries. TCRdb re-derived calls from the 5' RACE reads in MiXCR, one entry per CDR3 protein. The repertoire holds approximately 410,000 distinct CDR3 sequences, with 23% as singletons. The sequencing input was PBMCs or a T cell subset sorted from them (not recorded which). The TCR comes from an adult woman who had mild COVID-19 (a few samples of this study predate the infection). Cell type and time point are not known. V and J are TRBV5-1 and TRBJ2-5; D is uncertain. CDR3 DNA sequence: TGCGCCAGCAGCTTGATAGGTTTAGGTCGGGAGACCCAGTACTTC. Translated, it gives CASSLIGLGRETQYF. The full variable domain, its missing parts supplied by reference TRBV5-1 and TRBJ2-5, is KAGVTQTPRYLIKTRGQQVTLSCSPISGHRSVSWYQQTPGQGLQFLFEYFSETQRNKGNFPGRFSGRQFSNSRSEMNVSTLELGDSALYLCASSLIGLGRETQYFGPGTRLLVL.